Listed here are 11 T cell receptor beta chains from one sample, sequenced in a study of post-analysis software for immune sequencing data. The antigens for these receptors are not known. Study results and caveats: In patients, TRBV5-6, TRBV5-1 and TRBV20-1 belonged to five TRBV segments found more frequently than in controls.

Unique molecular identifiers featured in each of the TCR beta cDNA libraries. TCRdb called the PCR reads again in MiXCR, with one record for every CDR3 protein. The sample includes roughly 200,000 distinct CDR3 sequences, roughly 30% of them seen just once. Sequenced sample: blood. These receptors were collected from a girl aged 2 to 17 with multiple sclerosis.

Comment on this clonotype: A much more abundant neighbour one base away suggests this may be a read error. This chain links TRBV11-2 with TRBJ2-5; D may be TRBD1 (6 bases). This CDR3 is built from 11 residues. Germline lookup yields CDR1 SGHAT and CDR2 FQNNGV. The CDR3 bases are TGTACCAGCAGCTTGCGACAGGCCCAGTACTTC. This gives the protein CTSSLRQAQYF.

This clonotype occurred many times. The V and J genes are TRBV24-1 and TRBJ2-1; 9 nucleotides agree with TRBD1. The CDR3 is 15 residues long. Trimming took 0 bases from V and 15 from J; bases not matched to a gene: 11. Germline-derived CDR1 and CDR2 are KGHDR and SFDVKD. CDR3 DNA sequence: TGTGCCACCAGTGATTTGCCGGGACAGGGCGGTTCGTGGTTCTTC. Encoded protein: CATSDLPGQGGSWFF.

The chain uses TRBV28 and TRBJ1-5; D gene ambiguous. V lost 7 bases and J lost 7, with 17 bases in between. Germline values: CDR1 MDHEN, CDR2 SYDVKM. This CDR3 spans 14 amino acids. The CDR3 protein is CASTPDTPGQPQHF. The DNA of the CDR3 is TGTGCCAGCACCCCCGATACCCCGGGGCAGCCCCAGCATTTT.

Concerning this clonotype: A much larger clone differs from this one at a single base, so this may be a read error. The rearrangement joins TRBV6-5 to TRBJ2-3; no clear D gene. CDR1 and CDR2 from the germline V gene are MNHEY and SVGAGI. CDR3 length equals 18 residues. The CDR3 sequence: CTSSYSIAAARSTDTQYF. The CDR3 nucleotides are TGTACCAGCAGTTACTCGATTGCGGCTGCGCGAAGCACAGATACGCAGTATTTT.

The chain links TRBV11-2 to TRBJ1-3; D call uncertain. Looked up from germline, CDR1 is SGHAT and CDR2 is FQNNGV. The CDR3 contains 15 residues. V lost 3 bases and J lost 4, with 13 bases in between. In DNA, the CDR3 is TGTGCCAGCAGCTTCACGACCGTTCTGGGAAACACCATATATTTT. Translation: CASSFTTVLGNTIYF.

This sequence joins TRBV5-1 and TRBJ2-1, with 13 bases identical to TRBD2. V shed 6 bases and J 6 bases; nucleotides not matched to a gene: 6. Germline values: CDR1 SGHRS, CDR2 YFSETQ. CDR3 length: 15 residues. The CDR3 reads CASTRGLAGLNEQFF. In DNA form, the CDR3 reads TGCGCCAGCACCCGGGGACTAGCGGGACTCAATGAGCAGTTCTTC. Looking up the rest from reference TRBV5-1 and TRBJ2-1 gives the full variable domain: KAGVTQTPRYLIKTRGQQVTLSCSPISGHRSVSWYQQTPGQGLQFLFEYFSETQRNKGNFPGRFSGRQFSNSRSEMNVSTLELGDSALYLCASTRGLAGLNEQFFGPGTRLTVL.

The chain joins TRBV5-1 to TRBJ1-2; possible D gene TRBD1, 5 bases. The CDR3 is 15 amino acids. V was shortened by 3 bases and J by 4 bases, with 16 bases between the two germline ends. Germline V gene lookup returns CDR1 SGHRS and CDR2 YFSETQ. In DNA, the CDR3 is TGCGCCAGCAGCTGGGTGCAGGGAAAGATCTATGGCTACACCTTC. Protein product: CASSWVQGKIYGYTF. Together with reference TRBV5-1 and TRBJ1-2, the CDR3 gives the full variable domain: KAGVTQTPRYLIKTRGQQVTLSCSPISGHRSVSWYQQTPGQGLQFLFEYFSETQRNKGNFPGRFSGRQFSNSRSEMNVSTLELGDSALYLCASSWVQGKIYGYTFGSGTRLTVV.

In this sample, this clonotype turned up many times. The gene calls are TRBV28 and TRBJ2-3, with 8 bases fitting TRBD2. CDR1 is MDHEN, CDR2 SYDVKM, per germline. The CDR3 loop spans 15 amino acids. With V trimmed by 5 bases and J by 0 bases, 4 bases remained unmatched. Written as DNA, the CDR3 is TGTGCCAGCAGTACTAGCGGCACTAGCACAGATACGCAGTATTTT. Its protein is CASSTSGTSTDTQYF.

This clonotype was recorded many times. This chain joins TRBV4-1 and TRBJ1-2; a weak D match, TRBD1 (5 bases). The CDR3 is made up of 16 amino acids. V lost 0 bases and J lost 9, with 20 bases in between. In germline, CDR1 is MGHRA, CDR2 YSYEKL. The DNA for the CDR3 is TGCGCCAGCAGCCAAGATCCGGGACGGACCTCAGGCCGCTACACCTTC. It is translated as CASSQDPGRTSGRYTF.

In the case of this clonotype: This may come from a read error, since a much larger clone is one base off. This rearrangement joins TRBV5-1 to TRBJ2-3; 14 bases match TRBD2. V trimming: 4 bases; J trimming: 5 bases; junction bases outside the gene matches: 3. Germline V gives CDR1 SGHRS, CDR2 YFSETQ. The CDR3 extends over 15 amino acids. This chain's CDR3 is CASSGTSGGRDTQYF. The CDR3 DNA reads TGCGCCAGCAGCGGGACTAGCGGGGGAAGAGATACGCAGTATTTT.

In this sample, this clonotype turned up many times. CDR3 DNA sequence: TGCAGCGTTGAACAGCCCCCCTACGAGCAGTACTTC. It is translated as CSVEQPPYEQYF. The chain uses TRBV29-1 and TRBJ2-7; no definite D call. The ends were cut back, 2 bases at V and 2 bases at J, with 7 bases in the middle. Germline V CDR1 and CDR2: SQVTM, ANQGSEA. The CDR3 covers 12 residues.